This T cell receptor (beta chain) was captured by sequencing in a study of tumor and adjacent non-tumor tissue in lung cancer (dated by TCRdb to the late 2010s). For context, the study as a whole: By cancer type, the cohort comprised 12 to 13 adenocarcinoma patients, 2 squamous cell carcinoma patients and 1 small cell lung cancer patient. A few dozen paired specimens, one tumor and one normal lung sample per patient, were profiled by TCRbeta CDR3 sequencing. Among the 15 or so patients, ages ranged from roughly 31 to 76 years, some ten were men and 5 were women, and disease was TNM stage I to III. The study compared bulk TCRbeta repertoires between lung tumor tissue and matched distant non-tumor lung tissue from 15 lung cancer patients. In total, sequencing yielded 95 million to 150 million productive TCRbeta reads, which works out to an average of around 4.2 million reads per sample. Results the study describes overall, beyond this receptor: Only 15 or so patients were included in the cohort, and the need for larger samples and more detailed clinical data was noted by the authors. Younger patients had significantly higher TCR diversity, and higher tumor TCR diversity was associated with shorter overall and disease-free survival. The top 100 clones made up a significantly larger cumulative share of the repertoire in normal lung than in tumor tissue. Because peripheral blood was not sequenced, the blood TCRbeta repertoires of the lung cancer patients in the study went unexamined. The sequencing platform is not named in the methods, and unique molecular identifiers are not mentioned. Significantly higher TCR diversity (inverse Simpson) was observed in tumor tissue than in normal lung tissue (approximately 430 vs 150, P = 0.0075, Mann-Whitney U test).

Of note for this clonotype: What antigen it recognizes has not been identified. This could be a read error, since a much larger clone is one nucleotide away.

From a lookup of the germline V gene, CDR1 and CDR2 are SGHDT and YYEEEE. The CDR3 goes from the cysteine to the phenylalanine over 11 residues. The kept DNA is CDR3 alone, 33 bases in frame from the first base. The library relied on multiplex PCR. Sequenced using an Illumina HiSeq 2500. TCRbeta libraries were constructed through three rounds of nested PCR with primers (Table S4) according to protocols adapted from ARM-PCR. PCR products of 200-500 bp were gel-excised and purified with the QIAquick gel extraction kit before sequencing. The original pipeline was this. Reads were cleaned with Trimmomatic, merged with FLASH into complete CDR3 sequences, and assigned to V(D)J germline segments with MiTCR. VDJtools was used to compute clonal diversity as the inverse Simpson's index. Productive reads were defined as in-frame sequences without a premature stop codon. Using fastp trimming at Q25 and MiXCR clonotype assembly, TCRdb reanalyzed the public sequencing data and kept in-frame beta chains. A single entry per CDR3 protein holds the most common genes and DNA from its merged rows. The authors' filters were not applied to this entry. The sample data list 100,000 to 150,000 distinct CDR3 sequences, and 66% of these were observed just once. The ten largest clonotypes hold more than 10% of the sample.

RNA was extracted from bulk unsorted tissue and checked for quality with a NanoDrop ND-1000 and an Agilent 2100. All donors had newly diagnosed lung cancer, had not received prior chemotherapy, and were admitted for thoracic surgery in China between August and November 2014. Anyone who had undergone radiotherapy or chemotherapy before, or who had another cancer at the same time, was left out of the study. Surgical tissue pieces of about 1-2.1 cm3 were preserved in RNAlater solution and stored at -80 °C until use. The receptor chain draws on TRBV5-6 and TRBJ2-5, with no confident D gene call. This sequence originates from a man aged 25 to 45 with non-small cell lung cancer. Sequenced: lung tumor tissue. DNA sequence: TGTGCCAGCAGCTTGACTGAGATCCAGTACTTC. This sequence encodes CASSLTEIQYF.